This T cell receptor (beta chain) derives from a study of T cell responses to AZD1222 COVID-19 vaccine (dated by TCRdb to the early 2020s). Concerning the study at large: AZD1222 recipients given second doses at about 4 weeks or at about 12 weeks were pooled, since spike-specific TCR depth and breadth were not found to differ between the two schedules. Trial participants were enrolled by age into subgroups of 18-55, 56-69 and 70-plus years, and 148, 28 and 57 TCR-sequenced participants, respectively, were included in these subgroups. TCR sequencing covered more than 230 trial participants: 200 to 220 given two doses of AZD1222 and 26 given two doses of MenACWY control vaccine.

The full study reports these points: The 56-69-year group was small, and its depth increase did not reach significance, likely because of low power. Conclusions about previously exposed vaccinees are limited, since just 5 or 6 AZD1222 recipients were seropositive for SARS-CoV-2 at baseline. No day 14 peak-response samples were available, so repertoires were characterized only after the peak T cell response. Nearly half of unique spike-specific TCRs reportedly recognized epitopes outside regions mutated in the B.1.351 and B.1.1.7 variants. Participants were mostly white British and included more females than males, and it was suggested by the authors that clonal diversity may have been underestimated. CD4 TCRs associated with the vaccine covered the entire spike protein, and the dominant responses were in regions 160-218 and 743-854. After two AZD1222 doses, both the breadth and the depth of spike-specific TCRs were significantly higher than at day 0 and than in MenACWY recipients.

CDR1 and CDR2 (SNHLY, FYNNEI) derive from the germline V gene. Trimming accounts for 4 bases at V and 2 bases at J, while the number of junction bases matched to no gene is 6. Measured from the cysteine to the phenylalanine, the CDR3 is 16 residues long. Of all the DNA, just the CDR3 is kept, 48 bases in frame from base 1. To note about this clone: Its antigen is still unknown. Within one base of it there is no much larger clone, and no base qualities were kept.

The CDR3 regions of human TCRbeta chains were analyzed by immunosequencing. Per the source publication's procedure: Repertoire TCRs were checked for matches against a reference library of SARS-CoV-2-specific TCRs that had been generated using the MIRA antigen-specificity platform. Breadth was defined as the fraction of unique TCRs that were SARS-CoV-2-associated, and depth was defined as the fraction of total T cells that were SARS-CoV-2-associated. Each spike-specific TCR was assigned to its reactive spike region and to a CD4 or CD8 class using the MIRA data. Log10-transformed breadth and depth values were compared by one-way ANOVA with Sidak's multiple comparisons tests. TCRdb holds this immuneACCESS table with in-frame rearrangements only. Some clones are missing; in checked studies, unresolved V genes explain under half, and the rest has no known cause. V and J calls and clone size are given by that table; D and trimming were obtained from the DNA. A total of around 29,000 clones appear in this sample, roughly 93% of them only once. The leading ten clones occupy 8% to 9% of the sample.

The intended sense of this specimen's time point label: baseline before first vaccination. Vaccinee samples came from UK trials COV001 and COV002, including a single-blind randomized controlled phase 2/3 trial of AZD1222 (ChAdOx1 nCoV-19) in healthy adults. For TCRbeta chain sequencing, PBMC samples were collected from trial participants at day 0 and at day 28 after the second dose. The rearranged chain carries TRBV2 and TRBJ2-3, with 10 middle bases fitting TRBD2. The specimen was peripheral blood, collected on day 0 of AZD1222 vaccination. The TCR originated in an adult in good health. The DNA is TGTGCCAGCAGTGTTTCAAGCGGGGGGGTCACAGATACGCAGTATTTT. Its translation is CASSVSSGGVTDTQYF.